Described below is a single TCR beta chain sequence and its context. The antigen remains undetermined. This sample stems from a study of shared clonotypes between healthy human individuals. Overall study findings and caveats: Researchers sampled blood only, noting tissue repertoires likely differ.

The CDR3 is 14 amino acids. Germline V CDR1 and CDR2: MNHEY, SVGAGI. Trimming shortened V by 7 bases and J by 4 bases, and 13 bases separated the two germline ends. TCRdb's table, derived via immunoSEQ multiplex PCR, lists solely in-frame clones and lacks some. Among about 1.5 million clones, approximately 98% were seen once, and the ten largest hold around 0.45%. The source material was naive CD4+ T cells sorted from blood. Subset indicated: CD45RA+ positively selected. The V and J genes are TRBV6-5 and TRBJ2-2; no clear D. The TCR originated in a man aged 25-45 years in good health. DNA of the CDR3: TGTGCCAGCAACCCCCGGGCTCGCACCGGGGAGCTGTTTTTT. Translated: CASNPRARTGELFF.